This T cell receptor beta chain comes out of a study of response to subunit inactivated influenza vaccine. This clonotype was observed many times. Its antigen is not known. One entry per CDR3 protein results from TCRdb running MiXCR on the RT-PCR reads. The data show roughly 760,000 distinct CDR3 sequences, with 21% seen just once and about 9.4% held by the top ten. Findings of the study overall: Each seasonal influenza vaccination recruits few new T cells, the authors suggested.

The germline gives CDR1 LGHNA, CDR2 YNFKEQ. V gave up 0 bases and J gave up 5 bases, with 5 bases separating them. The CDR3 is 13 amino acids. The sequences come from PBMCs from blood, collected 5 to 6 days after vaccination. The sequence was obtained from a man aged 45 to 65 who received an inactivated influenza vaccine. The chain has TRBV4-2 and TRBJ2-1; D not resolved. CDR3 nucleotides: TGTGCCAGCAGCCAAGACTACCACAATGAGCAGTTCTTC. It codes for CASSQDYHNEQFF.